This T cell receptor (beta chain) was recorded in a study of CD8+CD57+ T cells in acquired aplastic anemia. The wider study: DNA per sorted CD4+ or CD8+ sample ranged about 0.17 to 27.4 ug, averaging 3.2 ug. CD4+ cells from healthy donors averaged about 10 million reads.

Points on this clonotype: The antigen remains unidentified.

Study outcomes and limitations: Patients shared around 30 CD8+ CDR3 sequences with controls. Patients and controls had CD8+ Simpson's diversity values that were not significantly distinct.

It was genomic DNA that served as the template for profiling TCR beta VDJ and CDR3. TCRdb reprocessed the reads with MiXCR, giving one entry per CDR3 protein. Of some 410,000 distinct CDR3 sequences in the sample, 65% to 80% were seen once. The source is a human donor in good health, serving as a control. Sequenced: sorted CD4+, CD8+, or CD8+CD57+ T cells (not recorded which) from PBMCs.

CDR3 protein: CASSPGWSTGELFTF. The CDR3 coding sequence is TGTGCCAGCAGCCCGGGTTGGTCTACCGGGGAGCTGTTTACTTTC. This chain links TRBV7-3 with TRBJ2-6, with D tentatively TRBD2 (5 bases). Germline V gene lookup returns CDR1 SGHTA and CDR2 FQGTGA. There are 15 residues in the CDR3. V shed 5 bases and J shed 19 bases, with 27 bases lying between them.